These 3 T cell receptor beta chains were all obtained from the same sample, sequenced in a study of T cells in Graves' hyperthyroidism and ophthalmopathy. From RNA transcripts, TCR beta CDR3 regions were amplified. A first-round RT-PCR of the TCR CDR3 used the HTBI primer set. TCRdb itself ran the multiplex PCR reads through MiXCR, one entry per CDR3 protein. The sample yields roughly 380,000 distinct CDR3 sequences, about 18% seen once. The sequenced material came from blood. Receptors originate from a woman aged 18-29 years with Graves' hyperthyroidism.

This clonotype was seen more than once but under ten times. The J gene is TRBJ1-1, the V gene TRBV5-4; no firm D call. Germline V gives CDR1 SGHNT, CDR2 YYREEE (reference sequence). This CDR3 region has 12 residues. V was clipped by 2 bases and J by 6 bases, with 8 bases between them. The CDR3 region has the DNA TGTGCCAGCAGCTTCGGAGGGTCTGAAGCTTTCTTT. It specifies CASSFGGSEAFF.

The chain joins TRBV12-3 or TRBV12-4 to TRBJ2-2, with 9 bases aligning to TRBD2. V shed 4 bases, J shed 7 bases, and the junction held 7 bases outside the gene matches. This CDR3 spans 15 amino acids. The CDR3 loop reads CASSSDSGGVGELFF. CDR3 bases: TGTGCCAGCAGTTCTGATAGCGGGGGTGTCGGGGAGCTGTTTTTT.

The CDR3 DNA is TGTGCCACCAGTGCACCGGGTTTTTATGGCTACACCTTC. It encodes CATSAPGFYGYTF. V usage is TRBV24-1 and J usage is TRBJ1-2; no reliable D call. Per the germline V gene, CDR1 is KGHDR and CDR2 is SFDVKD. The CDR3 is made up of 13 amino acids. Trimming removed 5 bases at V and 5 bases at J, with 11 bases between.